Below, 30 T cell receptor beta chains from the same sample are listed, as sequenced in a study of CD8+CD57+ T cells in acquired aplastic anemia (dated by TCRdb to between 2017 and 2018). The instrument was an Illumina HiSeq 2000. Genomic DNA was used as template for profiling of TCR beta VDJ combinations and CDR3 sequences. The public reads were quality trimmed at Q25 with fastp and then assembled into clones with MiXCR by TCRdb, keeping productive beta chains. A single entry per CDR3 protein holds the most common genes and DNA from its merged rows. Across this sample there are some 190,000 distinct CDR3 sequences, with around half seen only once. Jointly, the top ten make up roughly 15% of the sample. Sequencing used sorted CD4+, CD8+, or CD8+CD57+ T cells (not recorded which) from PBMCs. The receptors come from a human donor in good health, serving as a control.

This clonotype has only a few counts. The rearrangement uses TRBV10-3 and TRBJ2-5; D is unresolved. The CDR3 runs to 14 residues. Trimming took off 4 bases at V and 2 bases at J, with 11 bases between the two ends. Germline V gene data show CDR1 as ENHRY and CDR2 as SYGVKD. CDR3 region: CAISVGLLQETQYF. CDR3 DNA sequence: TGTGCCATCAGTGTTGGTCTGTTACAAGAGACCCAGTACTTC.

At least ten counts were recorded for this clonotype. A much larger clone differs from this one at a single base, so this may be a read error. V and J are TRBV9 and TRBJ2-7, with D tentatively TRBD1 or TRBD2 (5 bases each). Germline assignment: CDR1 SGDLS and CDR2 YYNGEE. The V end lost 0 bases, the J end lost 4 bases, and 17 bases lay between the germline ends. The CDR3 loop spans 16 amino acids. CDR3 DNA: TGTGCCAGCAGCGTAGCCGGGTACGGGGCTCAGTACGAGCAGTACTTC. It encodes CASSVAGYGAQYEQYF.

The chain has TRBV7-3 and TRBJ1-1, with D hard to call. From germline, CDR1 is SGHTA and CDR2 FQGTGA. The CDR3 runs to 13 residues. Trimming cost V 7 bases and J 1 base, with 10 bases left between them. The CDR3 loop is CASTRTENTEAFF. Here the CDR3 DNA reads TGTGCCAGCACTCGGACGGAGAACACTGAAGCTTTCTTT.

The rearrangement joins TRBV12-5 to TRBJ1-2, with D possibly being TRBD1 (6 bases). In germline, CDR1 is LGHNT, CDR2 FRNRAP. The CDR3 is 13 residues long. Trimming removed 3 bases from V and 2 bases from J, with 7 bases in between. CDR3 sequence reads: CASGLGQNYGYTF. As DNA, the CDR3 is TGTGCTAGTGGTTTAGGACAGAACTATGGCTACACCTTC.

As concerns this clonotype: Mismatch with germline at one junction end may stem from a read error. V is TRBV7-3 and J is TRBJ2-5; 8 nucleotides match TRBD1. The CDR3 has 15 residues. Looked up from germline, CDR1 is SGHTA and CDR2 is FQGTGA. For the CDR3, the DNA is TGTGCTAGCACCACAGGCACAGGGGGCCAAGAGACCCAGTACTTC. Translated: CASTTGTGGQETQYF.

Worth noting for this clonotype: Relative to the germline gene, one junction end is altered; a read error may explain this. The chain recombines TRBV11-2 with TRBJ2-7, with a tentative D call TRBD2 (6 bases). This CDR3 has 13 residues. The germline gives CDR1 SGHAT, CDR2 FQNNGV. The CDR3 spells CASSATAGGELYF. Here the CDR3 DNA reads TGTGCCAGCAGCGCTACGGCGGGCGGGGAGCTGTACTTC.

V gene TRBV5-8 combines with J gene TRBJ1-1; TRBD1 aligns across 7 bases. Germline lookup yields CDR1 SGHTS and CDR2 YDEGEE. This CDR3 has 14 amino acids. V lost 0 bases and J lost 6; bases outside the gene matches: 5. The CDR3 DNA reads TGTGCCAGCAGCTTGGACTCGGGACAGCCTGAAGCTTTCTTT. Amino acid sequence: CASSLDSGQPEAFF.

The rearrangement uses TRBV15 and TRBJ2-6; TRBD1 aligns across 8 bases. V dropped 4 bases and J dropped 1; count of bases not matched to a gene: 9. The CDR3 covers 18 residues. CDR1 and CDR2 from the germline V gene are LNHNV and YYDKDF (reference sequence). This CDR3 is CATSTKDRGRSGANVLTF. The CDR3 DNA sequence: TGTGCCACCAGCACAAAAGACAGGGGACGTTCTGGGGCCAACGTCCTGACTTTC.

This clonotype has at least ten counts. The chain has TRBV6-5 and TRBJ1-6; 11 nucleotides line up with TRBD1. With V trimmed by 2 bases and J by 10 bases, 4 bases remained unmatched. Germline assignment: CDR1 MNHEY and CDR2 SVGAGI. This CDR3 spans 15 amino acids. CDR3 nucleotides: TGTGCCAGCAGTTACGCCGGGACAGGGGGATCACCCCTCCACTTT. Its protein is CASSYAGTGGSPLHF.

This chain links TRBV2 with TRBJ1-2; TRBD1 matches at 8 bases. After removal of 7 bases from V and 8 bases from J, the junction contained 9 bases not matched to a gene. CDR1 SNHLY and CDR2 FYNNEI come from the germline V gene. CDR3 size: 13 residues. CDR3 sequence reads: CASKRTGNNGYTF. Written as DNA, the CDR3 is TGTGCCAGCAAACGGACAGGGAACAACGGCTACACCTTC.

This clonotype was seen many times. The CDR3: CASSIGGQANTEAFF. CDR3 DNA: TGTGCCAGTAGTATTGGGGGACAGGCGAACACTGAAGCTTTCTTT. The chain has TRBV19 and TRBJ1-1, with 8 bases identical to TRBD1. With V trimmed by 3 bases and J by 1 base, 4 bases remained unmatched. The CDR3 length is 15 residues. Germline CDR1 LNHDA, CDR2 SQIVND (reference sequence).

The chain has TRBV19 and TRBJ1-1; D might be TRBD1 (5 bases). The CDR3 consists of 11 residues. Trimming took off 5 bases at V and 8 bases at J, with 9 bases between the two ends. Per the germline V gene, CDR1 is LNHDA and CDR2 is SQIVND (reference sequence). CDR3: CASSVWGEAFF. CDR3 bases: TGTGCCAGTAGTGTATGGGGGGAAGCTTTCTTT.

The chain uses TRBV20-1 and TRBJ2-1; no clear D gene. In germline, CDR1 is DFQATT, CDR2 SNEGSKA (reference sequence). The CDR3 runs 14 residues. V dropped 0 bases and J dropped 2 bases, with 8 bases sitting between them. In nucleotides, the CDR3 is TGCAGTGCTAGAGACGACACTACCTACAATGAGCAGTTCTTC. Translating gives CSARDDTTYNEQFF.

In regard to this clonotype: One end of the junction is discordant with germline, which a read error may explain. V is TRBV7-6 and J is TRBJ2-7; D remains unclear. The germline CDR1 and CDR2 sequences are SGHVS and FNYEAQ. The CDR3 has 17 amino acids. The CDR3 DNA is TGTGCCAGCGGCTTAGGCTTTAAGGTCCTCCGGAGCTACGAGCAGTACTTC. As protein: CASGLGFKVLRSYEQYF.

For this clonotype: Sequence at one end of the junction differs from germline and may be a read error. The chain employs TRBV9 and TRBJ2-1; weak D call: TRBD1 (7 bases). The V gene's germline CDR1 is SGDLS and CDR2 YYNGEE. The CDR3 runs to 16 residues. Written as DNA, the CDR3 is TGTGCCAGCAGCGTAGGACAGGGAGGCTCCTACAGTGAGCAGTTCTTC. Translation: CASSVGQGGSYSEQFF.

The rearrangement joins TRBV10-3 to TRBJ1-2, with 11 positions matching TRBD1. This CDR3 has 14 residues. The V segment lost 4 bases and the J segment 6 bases; nucleotides outside the gene matches: 4. Germline V gene lookup returns CDR1 ENHRY and CDR2 SYGVKD. CDR3 sequence reads: CAISVGTGGNGYTF. The CDR3 DNA follows: TGTGCCATCAGTGTGGGGACAGGGGGAAATGGCTACACCTTC.

Comment on this clonotype: The conserved phenylalanine or tryptophan normally closing the CDR3 is absent here, so this likely arose from a read error. The CDR3 DNA reads as TGCGCCAGCAACGCCGGGACAGGGTACGAGCAGTACCTC. It yields the protein CASNAGTGYEQYL. J is TRBJ2-7 and V is TRBV10-2; TRBD1 agrees at 9 bases. In germline, CDR1 is WSHSY, CDR2 SAAADI. With V trimmed by 7 bases and J by 4 bases, 5 bases remained unmatched. The CDR3 totals 13 residues.

This clonotype was seen only a few times. The genes are TRBV6-9 and TRBJ1-2, with TRBD1 as a possible D gene (6 bases). The length of the CDR3 is 13 residues. CDR1 is MNHGY and CDR2 is SVAAGI in the germline V gene. V lost 4 bases and J lost 1, with 7 bases in between. The CDR3 sequence: CASSSDSNYGYTF. The CDR3 nucleotides read TGTGCCAGCAGTTCGGACAGTAACTATGGCTACACCTTC.

V gene TRBV9 combines with J gene TRBJ1-4; D gene unclear. V lost 0 bases and J lost 10, with 19 bases in between. This CDR3 is built from 16 residues. CDR1 is SGDLS, CDR2 YYNGEE, per germline. CDR3 residues: CASSVEVRAGSGKLFF. CDR3 DNA: TGTGCCAGCAGCGTAGAGGTCCGTGCGGGCTCTGGAAAACTGTTTTTT. The variable domain in full, completed from reference TRBV9 and TRBJ1-4, reads DSGVTQTPKHLITATGQRVTLRCSPRSGDLSVYWYQQSLDQGLQFLIQYYNGEERAKGNILERFSAQQFPDLHSELNLSSLELGDSALYFCASSVEVRAGSGKLFFGSGTQLSVL.

There are a few counts of this clonotype. The chain links TRBV14 to TRBJ2-1; a weak D match, TRBD1 (5 bases). This CDR3 contains 14 residues. With 1 base removed from V and 5 bases from J, the gap between germline ends came to 9 bases. Germline CDR1 SGHDN, CDR2 FVKESK. The CDR3 region is CASSQGGRNNEQFF. CDR3 coding DNA: TGTGCCAGCAGCCAAGGGGGCCGAAACAATGAGCAGTTCTTC. Filled out from reference TRBV14 and TRBJ2-1, the complete variable domain reads EAGVTQFPSHSVIEKGQTVTLRCDPISGHDNLYWYRRVMGKEIKFLLHFVKESKQDESGMPNNRFLAERTGGTYSTLKVQPAELEDSGVYFCASSQGGRNNEQFFGPGTRLTVL.

There are many counts of this clonotype. This sequence joins TRBV11-1 and TRBJ2-7, with 7 bases aligning to TRBD1. V dropped 3 bases and J dropped 9; count of bases not matched to a gene: 5. In germline, CDR1 is SGHAT, CDR2 FQDESV (reference sequence). The CDR3 consists of 12 residues. The CDR3 loop reads CASSLDRLGQYF. CDR3 in DNA: TGTGCCAGCAGCTTGGACAGGCTCGGGCAGTACTTC.

This clonotype has at least ten counts. This chain connects TRBV5-8 to TRBJ2-3; perhaps TRBD1 as D (6 bases). Germline CDR1 SGHTS, CDR2 YDEGEE. CDR3 size: 15 residues. V was cut by 4 bases and J by 2 bases, with 14 bases left in between. The CDR3 loop is CASSQQGLSTDTQYF. CDR3 in DNA: TGTGCCAGCAGCCAGCAGGGGCTATCCACAGATACGCAGTATTTT.

This clonotype occurred many times. The V call is TRBV12-3 or TRBV12-4, the J call TRBJ2-7, with 8 nucleotides matching TRBD2. V trimming: 2 bases; J trimming: 2 bases; junction bases outside the gene matches: 2. The CDR3 length is 14 residues. The CDR3 nucleotides are TGTGCCAGCAGTTTACGCGGGGGGCCCTACGAGCAGTACTTC. It encodes CASSLRGGPYEQYF.

In this sample, this clonotype turned up many times. Being one base from a much bigger clone, this may be a read error. The chain employs TRBV29-1 and TRBJ1-5, with D hard to call. This CDR3 has 13 amino acids. CDR1 and CDR2 (germline): SQVTM, ANQGSEA. V was clipped by 6 bases and J by 1 base, with 10 bases between them. The CDR3 here is CSVRVLSNQPQHF. The CDR3 coding sequence is TGCAGCGTGAGGGTGTTAAGCAATCAGCCCCAGCATTTT.

This clonotype was seen at least ten times. The CDR3 region has the DNA TGTGCCAGCAGTCCCTCCCCGACGGGGAACACTGAAGCTTTCTTT. This translates into CASSPSPTGNTEAFF. The chain couples TRBV2 to TRBJ1-1, with D unresolved. Trimming stripped 5 bases from V and 1 base from J, with 14 bases between. Germline loops: CDR1 SNHLY, CDR2 FYNNEI. CDR3 length: 15 amino acids. Full variable domain (rest looked up from reference TRBV2 and TRBJ1-1): EPEVTQTPSHQVTQMGQEVILRCVPISNHLYFYWYRQILGQKVEFLVSFYNNEISEKSEIFDDQFSVERPDGSNFTLKIRSTKLEDSAMYFCASSPSPTGNTEAFFGQGTRLTVV.

The gene calls are TRBV30 and TRBJ2-4, with 7 positions matching TRBD2. Germline values: CDR1 GTSNPN, CDR2 SVGIG (reference sequence). The CDR3 totals 16 residues. The V gene end was trimmed by 3 bases and the J gene end by 0 bases; junction bases not matched to a gene: 8. Here the CDR3 DNA reads TGTGCCTGGAGCCCCGCGGGGGTCCTAGCCAAAAACATTCAGTACTTC. Translated: CAWSPAGVLAKNIQYF.

The chain joins TRBV10-2 to TRBJ2-3, with 10 bases aligning to TRBD1. The CDR3 covers 18 residues. Germline values: CDR1 WSHSY, CDR2 SAAADI. Germline trimming cut 6 bases from V and 6 bases from J; bases unmatched to any gene: 18. The CDR3 DNA is TGCGCCAGCAGCCATCCCACGCCGGGACAGGGGAGTTTGGATACGCAGTATTTT. Protein: CASSHPTPGQGSLDTQYF.

Ten or more counts support this clonotype. The rearrangement uses TRBV20-1 and TRBJ2-7, with 10 nucleotides matching TRBD2. The V segment lost 5 bases and the J segment 2 bases; nucleotides outside the gene matches: 3. This CDR3 is 13 amino acids long. The germline gives CDR1 DFQATT, CDR2 SNEGSKA (reference sequence). CDR3 bases: TGCAGTGCTCGGACTAGCGGAACCTACGAGCAGTACTTC. The encoded protein is CSARTSGTYEQYF.

This clonotype was detected many times. Compared with germline, one end of the junction differs, possibly owing to a read error. J is TRBJ1-1 and V is TRBV5-1; 9 positions agree with TRBD1. The CDR3 extends over 14 amino acids. Germline assignment: CDR1 SGHRS and CDR2 YFSETQ. The CDR3 spells CASSPGQGDTEAFF. The CDR3, as DNA: TGTGCCAGCAGCCCGGGACAGGGCGACACTGAAGCTTTCTTT.

As to this clonotype: The conserved phenylalanine or tryptophan is not found at the CDR3 terminus, so this likely reflects a read error. The limits of the CDR3 on the DNA are not certain, so only TCRdb's listed CDR3 is given. This sequence joins TRBV19 and TRBJ2-2; the DNA was not compared with TRBD1, the D call given in the table. The germline gives CDR1 LNHDA, CDR2 SQIVND (reference sequence). The CDR3 extends over 8 residues, inclusive of both ends. The CDR3 spells CASTRGWR.